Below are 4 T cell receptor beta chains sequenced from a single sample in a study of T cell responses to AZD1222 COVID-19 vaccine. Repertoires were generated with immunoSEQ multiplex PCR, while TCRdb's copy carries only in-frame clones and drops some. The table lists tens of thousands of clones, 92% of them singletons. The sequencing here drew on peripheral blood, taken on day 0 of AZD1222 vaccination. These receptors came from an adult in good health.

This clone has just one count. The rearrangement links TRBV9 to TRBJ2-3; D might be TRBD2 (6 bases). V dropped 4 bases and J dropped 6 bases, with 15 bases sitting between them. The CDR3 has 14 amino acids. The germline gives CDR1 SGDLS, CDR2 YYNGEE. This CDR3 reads CASSPQTGGDTQYF. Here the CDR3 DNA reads TGTGCCAGCAGCCCCCAAACCGGGGGTGATACGCAGTATTTT.

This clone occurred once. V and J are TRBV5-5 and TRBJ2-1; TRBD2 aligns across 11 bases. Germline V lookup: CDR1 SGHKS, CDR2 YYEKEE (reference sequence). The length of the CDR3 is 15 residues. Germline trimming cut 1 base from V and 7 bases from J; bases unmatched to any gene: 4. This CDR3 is CASSLRPSGRNEQFF. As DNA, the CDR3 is TGTGCCAGCAGCTTGCGGCCTAGCGGGAGGAATGAGCAGTTCTTC.

The CDR3 region has the DNA TGTGCCACCCAGGCGGGGCTTGGCTACACCTTC. Residues: CATQAGLGYTF. The gene calls are TRBV19 and TRBJ1-2; D may be TRBD1 (5 bases). CDR1 is LNHDA, CDR2 SQIVND, per germline (reference sequence). This CDR3 spans 11 amino acids. V was shortened by 10 bases and J by 7 bases, with 13 bases between the two germline ends.

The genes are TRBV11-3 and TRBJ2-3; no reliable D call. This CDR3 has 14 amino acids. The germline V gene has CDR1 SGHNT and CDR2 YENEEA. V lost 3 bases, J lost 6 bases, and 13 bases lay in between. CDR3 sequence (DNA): TGTGCCAGCAGCTTGGGCGGACCTCGGGATACGCAGTATTTT. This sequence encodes CASSLGGPRDTQYF.